Presented here are 28 T cell receptor beta chains from one specimen sequenced in a study of cytomegalovirus exposure and HLA in healthy donors. Assay used: immunoSEQ multiplex PCR; TCRdb lists only in-frame clones, some missing. The data show some 250,000 clones, 90% seen once. Sequencing input: PBMCs. The receptors come from a woman in her twenties or thirties in good health and CMV-seronegative.

The chain recombines TRBV5-1 with TRBJ2-5; 7 bases are shared with TRBD1. V lost 2 bases, J lost 2 bases, and 6 bases stayed unmatched. Germline assignment: CDR1 SGHRS and CDR2 YFSETQ. The CDR3 is 15 residues long. CDR3 in amino acids: CASSFVTGIQETQYF. The CDR3 bases are TGCGCCAGCAGCTTTGTGACAGGGATTCAAGAGACCCAGTACTTC.

This chain uses TRBV23-1 with TRBJ2-7; the D gene is possibly TRBD2 (6 bases). TRBV23-1 is an open reading frame, and its role is uncertain. This CDR3 is 13 amino acids long. The V end was cut by 1 base, the J end by 3 bases, with 7 bases between. Here the CDR3 DNA reads TGCGCCAGCAGTCAATTGGAGGGCTACGAGCAGTACTTC. It is translated as CASSQLEGYEQYF.

The chain joins TRBV5-1 to TRBJ2-7; D gene ambiguous. The V gene's germline CDR1 is SGHRS and CDR2 YFSETQ. The CDR3 runs 12 residues. V shed 5 bases and J shed 1 base, with 7 bases lying between them. CDR3 residues: CASRAESYEQYF. The CDR3 DNA is TGCGCCAGCAGAGCCGAATCCTACGAGCAGTACTTC. Based on the CDR3 plus reference TRBV5-1 and TRBJ2-7, the full variable domain is KAGVTQTPRYLIKTRGQQVTLSCSPISGHRSVSWYQQTPGQGLQFLFEYFSETQRNKGNFPGRFSGRQFSNSRSEMNVSTLELGDSALYLCASRAESYEQYFGPGTRLTVT.

This clone was detected only once. V usage is TRBV13 and J usage is TRBJ2-1; tentatively, D is TRBD2 (6 bases). Germline assignment: CDR1 PRHDT and CDR2 FYEKMQ (reference sequence). The V gene lost 6 bases and the J gene lost 6 bases, with 15 bases spanning the gap. The CDR3 consists of 14 residues. The CDR3 DNA follows: TGTGCCAGCAGGGAAGGGACTTACGGCAATGAGCAGTTCTTC. Protein product: CASREGTYGNEQFF.

This clone was detected only once. The rearrangement uses TRBV7-6 and TRBJ2-7; D possibly matches TRBD1 or TRBD2 (7 bases each). This CDR3 comprises 13 residues. V gave up 3 bases and J gave up 4 bases, with 10 bases separating them. Germline V lookup: CDR1 SGHVS, CDR2 FNYEAQ. The CDR3 sequence is CASSLQGGYEQYF. For the CDR3, the DNA is TGTGCCAGCAGCTTGCAGGGGGGGTACGAGCAGTACTTC.

The chain links TRBV9 to TRBJ2-2, with 9 bases that match TRBD2. The CDR3 length is 17 residues. Germline values: CDR1 SGDLS, CDR2 YYNGEE. The J segment lost 6 bases and the V segment lost 0 bases, leaving 9 bases of the junction unmatched. The CDR3 DNA follows: TGTGCCAGCAGCGTAGATAGCGGGAGTCTCTTCGCCGGGGAGCTGTTTTTT. It is translated as CASSVDSGSLFAGELFF. Combining the CDR3 with reference TRBV9 and TRBJ2-2 gives the whole variable domain DSGVTQTPKHLITATGQRVTLRCSPRSGDLSVYWYQQSLDQGLQFLIQYYNGEERAKGNILERFSAQQFPDLHSELNLSSLELGDSALYFCASSVDSGSLFAGELFFGEGSRLTVL.

The chain uses TRBV7-3 and TRBJ2-1; a possible D gene is TRBD2 (5 bases). The CDR3 spans 15 residues. The germline V gene encodes CDR1 SGHTA and CDR2 FQGTGA. The V and J ends lost 2 bases and 0 bases respectively, with 8 bases between them. The chain's CDR3 is CASSLLGSSYNEQFF. Written as DNA, the CDR3 is TGTGCCAGCAGCTTACTGGGGAGCTCCTACAATGAGCAGTTCTTC. Full variable domain (rest looked up from reference TRBV7-3 and TRBJ2-1): GAGVSQTPSNKVTEKGKYVELRCDPISGHTALYWYRQSLGQGPEFLIYFQGTGAADDSGLPNDRFFAVRPEGSVSTLKIQRTERGDSAVYLCASSLLGSSYNEQFFGPGTRLTVL.

The table lists this clone with a count of one. The genes are TRBV5-4 and TRBJ1-3; no clear D gene. The CDR3 extends over 15 amino acids. The germline V gene encodes CDR1 SGHNT and CDR2 YYREEE (reference sequence). V lost 4 bases, J lost 0 bases, and 11 bases lay in between. DNA of the CDR3: TGTGCCAGCAGCACTCCCCACACCTCTGGAAACACCATATATTTT. Residues: CASSTPHTSGNTIYF.

The chain has TRBV7-2 and TRBJ1-2; no firm D call. V lost 1 base and J 5 bases, leaving 11 bases between the germline ends. This CDR3 has 14 amino acids. Germline CDR1 reads SGHTA; CDR2 reads FQGNSA. CDR3 in DNA: TGTGCCAGCAGCTTAGGCTCCGGGGAGTATGGCTACACCTTC. It is translated as CASSLGSGEYGYTF.

The rearrangement joins TRBV29-1 to TRBJ1-1; possible D gene TRBD1, 5 bases. Germline lookup yields CDR1 SQVTM and CDR2 ANQGSEA. V was trimmed by 3 bases and J by 11 bases, leaving 31 bases between them. The CDR3 covers 17 residues. In DNA form, the CDR3 reads TGCAGCGTTGAGGGGAGAAGTAAAGGGACGGCGAATTTGGAGGCTTTCTTT. Translated: CSVEGRSKGTANLEAFF. Complete variable domain (other parts from reference TRBV29-1 and TRBJ1-1): SAVISQKPSRDICQRGTSLTIQCQVDSQVTMMFWYRQQPGQSLTLIATANQGSEATYESGFVIDKFPISRPNLTFSTLTVSNMSPEDSSIYLCSVEGRSKGTANLEAFFGQGTRLTVV.

The chain uses TRBV6-5 and TRBJ2-7; D may match TRBD1 or TRBD2 (5 bases each). Germline loops: CDR1 MNHEY, CDR2 SVGAGI. The CDR3 extends over 11 amino acids. Trimming stripped 8 bases from V and 0 bases from J, with 5 bases between. The CDR3 reads CASGGSYEQYF. The CDR3 nucleotides read TGTGCCAGCGGGGGCTCCTACGAGCAGTACTTC.

The chain recombines TRBV30 with TRBJ2-3, with D perhaps matching TRBD1 (5 bases). This CDR3 has 14 amino acids. V shed 3 bases and J shed 1 base, with 11 bases lying between them. Germline loops: CDR1 GTSNPN, CDR2 SVGIG (reference sequence). In DNA form, the CDR3 reads TGTGCCTGGAGGCGCCAGGGTGGCACAGATACGCAGTATTTT. Amino acids: CAWRRQGGTDTQYF.

The CDR3 loop is CASSSPLDNEQYF. Here the CDR3 DNA reads TGTGCCAGCAGTTCCCCCCTCGATAACGAGCAGTACTTC. The V call is TRBV28, the J call TRBJ2-7; D ambiguous. Looked up from germline, CDR1 is MDHEN and CDR2 is SYDVKM. V was clipped by 4 bases and J by 5 bases, with 12 bases between them. The CDR3 is 13 residues long. The full variable domain, its missing parts supplied by reference TRBV28 and TRBJ2-7, is DVKVTQSSRYLVKRTGEKVFLECVQDMDHENMFWYRQDPGLGLRLIYFSYDVKMKEKGDIPEGYSVSREKKERFSLILESASTNQTSMYLCASSSPLDNEQYFGPGTRLTVT.

J is TRBJ2-3 and V is TRBV2; D is unclear. V lost 6 bases to trimming and J lost 2 bases, with 12 bases between them. The CDR3 consists of 14 residues. The germline gives CDR1 SNHLY, CDR2 FYNNEI. The CDR3 region is CASRPGQTTDTQYF. In nucleotides, the CDR3 is TGTGCCAGCAGGCCCGGCCAGACCACAGATACGCAGTATTTT.

The chain joins TRBV29-1 to TRBJ2-7; D is possibly TRBD2 (6 bases). CDR3 length equals 15 residues. Germline values: CDR1 SQVTM, CDR2 ANQGSEA. Between the trimmed V and J ends, which lost 0 bases and 3 bases, there was a span of 15 bases. The CDR3 bases are TGCAGCGTTGAAGATCGTTCTAGCGAGGACTACGAGCAGTACTTC. The encoded protein is CSVEDRSSEDYEQYF.

This clone appeared once. The chain combines TRBV28 with TRBJ2-7; D uncertain. The V and J ends lost 4 bases and 4 bases respectively, with 20 bases between them. The V gene's germline CDR1 is MDHEN and CDR2 SYDVKM. This CDR3 is 16 amino acids long. As DNA, the CDR3 is TGTGCCAGCAGTTCCGCGATCGGATTATTCCAATACGAGCAGTACTTC. It specifies CASSSAIGLFQYEQYF. Complete variable domain (other parts from reference TRBV28 and TRBJ2-7): DVKVTQSSRYLVKRTGEKVFLECVQDMDHENMFWYRQDPGLGLRLIYFSYDVKMKEKGDIPEGYSVSREKKERFSLILESASTNQTSMYLCASSSAIGLFQYEQYFGPGTRLTVT.

DNA for the CDR3: TGTGCCAGCTCACCTGCCGGAGGACTCACAGATACGCAGTATTTT. Translated, it gives CASSPAGGLTDTQYF. The chain uses TRBV18 and TRBJ2-3; D possibly corresponds to TRBD2 (5 bases). The length of the CDR3 is 15 residues. Trimming removed 3 bases at V and 2 bases at J, with 12 bases between. Germline CDR1 is KGHSH and CDR2 is LQKENI. Full variable domain (rest looked up from reference TRBV18 and TRBJ2-3): NAGVMQNPRHLVRRRGQEARLRCSPMKGHSHVYWYRQLPEEGLKFMVYLQKENIIDESGMPKERFSAEFPKEGPSILRIQQVVRGDSAAYFCASSPAGGLTDTQYFGPGTRLTVL.

The V gene is TRBV5-1, the J gene TRBJ1-1, with TRBD1 matching over 9 bases. There are 16 residues in the CDR3. V dropped 5 bases and J dropped 5; count of bases not matched to a gene: 13. CDR1 is SGHRS and CDR2 is YFSETQ in the germline V gene. The DNA for the CDR3 is TGCGCCAGCAGTCAGAACCCCGGGACAGGGACGACTGAAGCTTTCTTT. As protein: CASSQNPGTGTTEAFF. The variable domain in full, with the rest retrieved from reference TRBV5-1 and TRBJ1-1, is KAGVTQTPRYLIKTRGQQVTLSCSPISGHRSVSWYQQTPGQGLQFLFEYFSETQRNKGNFPGRFSGRQFSNSRSEMNVSTLELGDSALYLCASSQNPGTGTTEAFFGQGTRLTVV.

This sequence joins TRBV25-1 and TRBJ2-3; the match to TRBD1 covers 8 bases. Germline loops: CDR1 MGHDK, CDR2 SYGVNS. CDR3 length: 14 amino acids. The V and J ends lost 4 bases and 1 base, in that order; junction bases with no gene match: 1. CDR3 sequence: CASSADRGTDTQYF. DNA of the CDR3: TGTGCCAGCAGTGCGGACAGGGGCACAGATACGCAGTATTTT.

The chain links TRBV27 to TRBJ2-7; D is possibly TRBD2 (6 bases). CDR3 length: 14 residues. CDR1 MNHEY and CDR2 SMNVEV come from the germline V gene (reference sequence). Trimming shortened V by 5 bases and J by 3 bases, and 14 bases separated the two germline ends. The CDR3 coding sequence is TGTGCCAGCAGTCCCCAGACTAGGGTCTACGAGCAGTACTTC. Protein: CASSPQTRVYEQYF.

This chain connects TRBV6-1 to TRBJ2-1; 12 bases match TRBD2. This CDR3 has 15 residues. Germline CDR1 is MNHNS and CDR2 is SASEGT. Losses at the gene ends were 5 bases for V and 9 bases for J; bases not matched to a gene: 8. The CDR3 here is CASSRASGRVPEQFF. The CDR3 bases are TGTGCCAGCAGTAGGGCTAGCGGGAGGGTGCCTGAGCAGTTCTTC.

This clone was recorded once. The J gene is TRBJ2-7, the V gene TRBV6-5, with a possible D match to TRBD1 (5 bases). Germline values: CDR1 MNHEY, CDR2 SVGAGI. V dropped 5 bases and J dropped 2 bases, with 13 bases sitting between them. The CDR3 has 14 residues. CDR3: CASSTTASAYEQYF. CDR3 coding DNA: TGTGCCAGCAGTACGACAGCGTCGGCCTACGAGCAGTACTTC.

This chain joins TRBV27 and TRBJ2-3; D call uncertain. Between the trimmed V and J ends, which lost 6 bases and 4 bases, there was a span of 20 bases. The CDR3 is made up of 16 amino acids. CDR1 MNHEY and CDR2 SMNVEV come from the germline V gene (reference sequence). The chain's CDR3 is CASSSLTRTGSDTQYF. CDR3 nucleotides: TGTGCCAGCAGCTCCCTGACCCGTACCGGGTCAGATACGCAGTATTTT.

The chain has TRBV28 and TRBJ1-5; unclear D gene. Germline loops: CDR1 MDHEN, CDR2 SYDVKM. CDR3 length: 14 amino acids. V was pared by 2 bases and J by 5 bases, with 10 bases between. The CDR3 reads CASSLVSGYQPQHF. CDR3 DNA sequence: TGTGCCAGCAGTTTAGTGTCTGGGTATCAGCCCCAGCATTTT.

The genes are TRBV19 and TRBJ2-7, with 7 nucleotides matching TRBD1. This CDR3 contains 15 residues. Per the germline V gene, CDR1 is LNHDA and CDR2 is SQIVND (reference sequence). After removal of 7 bases from V and 1 base from J, the junction contained 10 bases not matched to a gene. This CDR3 is CASNRGQDVSYEQYF. The CDR3 region has the DNA TGTGCCAGTAACCGAGGACAGGATGTATCCTACGAGCAGTACTTC. The variable domain in full, with the rest retrieved from reference TRBV19 and TRBJ2-7, is DGGITQSPKYLFRKEGQNVTLSCEQNLNHDAMYWYRQDPGQGLRLIYYSQIVNDFQKGDIAEGYSVSREKKESFPLTVTSAQKNPTAFYLCASNRGQDVSYEQYFGPGTRLTVT.

This clone was counted many times. The chain combines TRBV6-5 with TRBJ1-4; 10 bases match TRBD1. The CDR3 runs to 15 residues. Trimming cost V 6 bases and J 8 bases; bases outside gene matches: 9. CDR1 is MNHEY, CDR2 SVGAGI, per germline. CDR3 loop: CASSDGQGDLEKLFF. The CDR3 DNA reads TGTGCCAGCAGCGATGGACAGGGGGACCTAGAAAAACTGTTTTTT.

This clone has just one count. This chain links TRBV25-1 with TRBJ1-3; tentatively, D is TRBD1 (5 bases). Germline V gene lookup returns CDR1 MGHDK and CDR2 SYGVNS. The CDR3 loop spans 16 amino acids. Between the trimmed V and J ends, which lost 8 bases and 4 bases, there was a span of 21 bases. DNA of the CDR3: TGTGCCAGCCCCGACCCGCAGGGATCGGGAGGAAACACCATATATTTT. As protein: CASPDPQGSGGNTIYF.

This clone was counted once. The V and J genes are TRBV4-2 and TRBJ2-7, with 10 nucleotides matching TRBD2. Per the germline V gene, CDR1 is LGHNA and CDR2 is YNFKEQ. The ends lost 3 bases at V and 3 bases at J; junction bases unmatched: 2. This CDR3 is built from 14 residues. The chain's CDR3 is CASSHGLADYEQYF. As DNA, the CDR3 is TGTGCCAGCAGCCACGGACTAGCGGACTACGAGCAGTACTTC.